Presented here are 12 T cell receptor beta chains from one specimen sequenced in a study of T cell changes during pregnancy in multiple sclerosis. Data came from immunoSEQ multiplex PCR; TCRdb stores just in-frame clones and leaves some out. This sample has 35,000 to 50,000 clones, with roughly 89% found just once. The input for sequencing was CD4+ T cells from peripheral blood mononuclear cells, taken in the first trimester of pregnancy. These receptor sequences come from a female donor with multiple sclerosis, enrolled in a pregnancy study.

This CDR3 is CASSTHRGHYRETQYF. The CDR3 nucleotides are TGTGCCAGCAGCACTCACAGGGGGCATTATAGAGAGACCCAGTACTTC. The chain has TRBV28 and TRBJ2-5; 9 bases are shared with TRBD1. Per germline, CDR1 MDHEN and CDR2 SYDVKM. Losses at the gene ends were 6 bases for V and 4 bases for J; bases not matched to a gene: 12. CDR3 length: 16 residues.

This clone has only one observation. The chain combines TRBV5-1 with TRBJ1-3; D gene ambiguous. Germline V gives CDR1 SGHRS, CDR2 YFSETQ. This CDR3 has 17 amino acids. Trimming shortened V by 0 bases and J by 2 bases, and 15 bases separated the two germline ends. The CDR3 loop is CASSLGLGSGTGNTIYF. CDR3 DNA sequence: TGCGCCAGCAGCTTGGGTCTCGGGAGCGGAACTGGAAACACCATATATTTT.

CDR3: CASSQEGGGSYEQYF. CDR3 coding DNA: TGCGCCAGCAGCCAGGAGGGCGGGGGTTCCTACGAGCAGTACTTC. The chain combines TRBV5-1 with TRBJ2-7; 7 bases agree with TRBD2. Germline CDR1 SGHRS, CDR2 YFSETQ. With V trimmed by 4 bases and J by 1 base, 8 bases remained unmatched. This CDR3 has 15 residues.

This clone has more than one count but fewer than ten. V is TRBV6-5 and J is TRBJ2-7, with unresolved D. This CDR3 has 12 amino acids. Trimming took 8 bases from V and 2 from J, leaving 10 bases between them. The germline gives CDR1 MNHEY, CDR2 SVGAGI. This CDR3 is CASGLGPYEQYF. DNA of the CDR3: TGTGCCAGCGGCTTGGGCCCCTACGAGCAGTACTTC.

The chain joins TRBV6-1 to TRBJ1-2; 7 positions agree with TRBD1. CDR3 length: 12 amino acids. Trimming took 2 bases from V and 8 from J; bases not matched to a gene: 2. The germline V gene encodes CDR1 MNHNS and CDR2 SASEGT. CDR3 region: CASSERGLGYTF. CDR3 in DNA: TGTGCCAGCAGTGAAAGGGGGCTCGGCTACACCTTC.

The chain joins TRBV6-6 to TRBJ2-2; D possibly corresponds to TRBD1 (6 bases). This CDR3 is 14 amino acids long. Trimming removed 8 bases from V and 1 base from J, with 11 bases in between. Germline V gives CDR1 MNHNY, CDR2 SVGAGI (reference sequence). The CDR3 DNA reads TGTGCCAGCTTAGGACAGAGGAACACCGGGGAGCTGTTTTTT. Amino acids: CASLGQRNTGELFF.

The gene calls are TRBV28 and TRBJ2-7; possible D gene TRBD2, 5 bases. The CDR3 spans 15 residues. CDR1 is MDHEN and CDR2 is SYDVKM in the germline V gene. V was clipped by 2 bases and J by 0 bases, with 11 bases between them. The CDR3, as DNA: TGTGCCAGCAGTTTACCAGCGGTGGGCTCCTACGAGCAGTACTTC. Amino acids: CASSLPAVGSYEQYF. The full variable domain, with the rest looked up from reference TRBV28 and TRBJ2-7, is DVKVTQSSRYLVKRTGEKVFLECVQDMDHENMFWYRQDPGLGLRLIYFSYDVKMKEKGDIPEGYSVSREKKERFSLILESASTNQTSMYLCASSLPAVGSYEQYFGPGTRLTVT.

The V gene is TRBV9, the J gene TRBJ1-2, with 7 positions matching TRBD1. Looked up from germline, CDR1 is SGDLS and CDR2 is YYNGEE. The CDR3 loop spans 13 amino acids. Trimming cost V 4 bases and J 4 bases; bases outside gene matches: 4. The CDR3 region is CASSPTGVYGYTF. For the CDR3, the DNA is TGTGCCAGCAGCCCTACAGGGGTCTATGGCTACACCTTC.

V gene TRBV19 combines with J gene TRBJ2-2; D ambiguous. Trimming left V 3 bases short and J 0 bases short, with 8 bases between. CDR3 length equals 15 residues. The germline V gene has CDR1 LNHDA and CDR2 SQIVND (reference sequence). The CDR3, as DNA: TGTGCCAGTAGTATTAAACACGCGAACACCGGGGAGCTGTTTTTT. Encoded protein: CASSIKHANTGELFF.

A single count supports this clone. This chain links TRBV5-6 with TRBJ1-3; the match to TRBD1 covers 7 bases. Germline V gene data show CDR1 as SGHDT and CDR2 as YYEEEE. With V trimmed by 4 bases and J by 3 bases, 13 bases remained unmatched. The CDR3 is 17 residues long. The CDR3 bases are TGTGCCAGCAGCCTAAGTCTACAGGGGTCAGGTGGAAACACCATATATTTT. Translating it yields CASSLSLQGSGGNTIYF.

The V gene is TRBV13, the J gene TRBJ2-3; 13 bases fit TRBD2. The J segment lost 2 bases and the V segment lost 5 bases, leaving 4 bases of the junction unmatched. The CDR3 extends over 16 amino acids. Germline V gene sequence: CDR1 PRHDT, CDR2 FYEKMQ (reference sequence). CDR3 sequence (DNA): TGTGCCAGCAGCGCCGGGACTAGCGGGAACACAGATACGCAGTATTTT. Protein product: CASSAGTSGNTDTQYF.

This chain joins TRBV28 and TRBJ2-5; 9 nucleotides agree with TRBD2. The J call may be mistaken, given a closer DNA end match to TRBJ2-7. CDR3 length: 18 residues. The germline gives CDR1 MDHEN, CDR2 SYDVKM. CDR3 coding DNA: TGTGCCAGCAGTTTCGTGGGGCTAGCGGGGACTTTGGGCTACGAGCAGTACTTC. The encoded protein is CASSFVGLAGTLGYEQYF.